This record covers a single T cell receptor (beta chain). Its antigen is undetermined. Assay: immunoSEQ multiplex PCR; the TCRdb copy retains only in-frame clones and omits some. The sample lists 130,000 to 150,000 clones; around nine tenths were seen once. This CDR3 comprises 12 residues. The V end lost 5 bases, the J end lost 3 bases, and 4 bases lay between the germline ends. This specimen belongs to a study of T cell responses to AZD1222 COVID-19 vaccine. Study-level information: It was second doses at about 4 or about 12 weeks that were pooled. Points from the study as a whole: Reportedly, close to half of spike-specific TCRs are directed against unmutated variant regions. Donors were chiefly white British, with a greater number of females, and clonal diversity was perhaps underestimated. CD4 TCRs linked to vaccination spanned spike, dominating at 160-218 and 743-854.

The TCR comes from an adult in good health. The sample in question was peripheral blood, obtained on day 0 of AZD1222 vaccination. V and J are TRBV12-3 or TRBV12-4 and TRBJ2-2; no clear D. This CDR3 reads CASSTDTGELFF. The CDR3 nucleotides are TGTGCCAGCAGTACAGACACCGGGGAGCTGTTTTTT.